This passage covers 19 T cell receptor beta chains from one sample sequenced in a study of blood T cell repertoires in COVID-19. The protocol was immunoSEQ multiplex PCR, while the TCRdb copy is restricted to in-frame clones and leaves out a portion. This table has 250,000 or so clones, roughly 90% appearing once. Material for sequencing was peripheral blood. These TCRs come from a woman aged 55-70 years with COVID-19, enrolled during active disease.

The chain couples TRBV27 to TRBJ2-7, with 10 bases lining up with TRBD1. The CDR3 is 16 amino acids. The germline V gene encodes CDR1 MNHEY and CDR2 SMNVEV (reference sequence). Trimming cost V 6 bases and J 4 bases; bases outside gene matches: 12. CDR3 bases: TGTGCCAGCAGCCCGAGGACAGGGGGATTAGGGTACGAGCAGTACTTC. It encodes CASSPRTGGLGYEQYF.

The rearrangement joins TRBV2 to TRBJ2-7; possible D gene TRBD2, 6 bases. CDR1 is SNHLY, CDR2 FYNNEI, per germline. This CDR3 has 14 amino acids. V lost 7 bases, J lost 4 bases, and 17 bases lay in between. CDR3 sequence (DNA): TGTGCCAGCAATGCTCCGGGACTCAGTTACGAGCAGTACTTC. Translated: CASNAPGLSYEQYF. Together with reference TRBV2 and TRBJ2-7, the CDR3 gives the full variable domain: EPEVTQTPSHQVTQMGQEVILRCVPISNHLYFYWYRQILGQKVEFLVSFYNNEISEKSEIFDDQFSVERPDGSNFTLKIRSTKLEDSAMYFCASNAPGLSYEQYFGPGTRLTVT.

This rearrangement joins TRBV6-6 to TRBJ1-2, with D maybe TRBD1 (6 bases). V lost 5 bases, J lost 7 bases, and 8 bases lay in between. Germline loops: CDR1 MNHNY, CDR2 SVGAGI (reference sequence). The CDR3 covers 11 residues. DNA of the CDR3: TGTGCCAGCAGTGCGGACAGTGGCTACACCTTC. Translation: CASSADSGYTF.

The CDR3 loop reads CASSLRSHRGAGELFF. In DNA, the CDR3 is TGCGCCAGCAGCTTGAGGTCGCATCGGGGAGCCGGGGAGCTGTTTTTT. The V call is TRBV5-1, the J call TRBJ2-2; a weak D match, TRBD2 (5 bases). V shed 1 base and J shed 6 bases, with 16 bases lying between them. The germline V gene encodes CDR1 SGHRS and CDR2 YFSETQ. CDR3 length: 16 residues.

The chain has TRBV2 and TRBJ1-6; D possibly corresponds to TRBD1 (5 bases). Germline V CDR1 and CDR2: SNHLY, FYNNEI. CDR3 length: 15 amino acids. The V end was cut by 3 bases, the J end by 0 bases, with 6 bases between. CDR3 bases: TGTGCCAGCAGTGAGGACACCTCCTATAATTCACCCCTCCACTTT. Translated: CASSEDTSYNSPLHF.

The genes are TRBV6-5 and TRBJ1-3, with a tentative D call TRBD1 (5 bases). The V gene lost 2 bases and the J gene lost 1 base, with 12 bases spanning the gap. The CDR3 covers 16 residues. Germline V lookup: CDR1 MNHEY, CDR2 SVGAGI. The DNA for the CDR3 is TGTGCCAGCAGTTACGGGCTCGGGGGATCTGGAAACACCATATATTTT. Protein: CASSYGLGGSGNTIYF.

The rearrangement uses TRBV6-5 and TRBJ1-5; a possible D gene is TRBD1 (5 bases). Germline-derived CDR1 and CDR2 are MNHEY and SVGAGI. The CDR3 consists of 14 residues. V was clipped by 4 bases and J by 7 bases, with 14 bases between them. In DNA form, the CDR3 reads TGTGCCAGCAGTTCTCCAGGGCCCTCCCAGCCCCAGCATTTT. This gives the protein CASSSPGPSQPQHF.

V is TRBV6-5 and J is TRBJ1-2; a weak D match, TRBD1 (5 bases). The CDR3 runs 14 residues. Germline V CDR1 and CDR2: MNHEY, SVGAGI. The germline V and J ends were trimmed by 6 bases and 8 bases, with 19 bases remaining between them. CDR3 protein: CASSQASGMWGYTF. The CDR3 nucleotides read TGTGCCAGCAGCCAAGCGTCAGGGATGTGGGGCTACACCTTC.

The chain carries TRBV5-1 and TRBJ2-7; a weak D match, TRBD1 (6 bases). Germline V gene sequence: CDR1 SGHRS, CDR2 YFSETQ. CDR3 length equals 15 residues. V lost 5 bases and J 4 bases, leaving 19 bases between the germline ends. CDR3 loop: CASRSDTTGLYEQYF. The DNA for the CDR3 is TGCGCCAGCAGATCCGATACAACAGGGCTTTACGAGCAGTACTTC.

The chain is built from TRBV7-9 and TRBJ2-5, with D possibly matching TRBD2 (6 bases). The V end lost 4 bases, the J end lost 2 bases, and 11 bases lay between the germline ends. Germline CDR1 is SEHNR and CDR2 is FQNEAQ (reference sequence). The CDR3 is made up of 14 amino acids. The CDR3 coding sequence is TGTGCCAGCAGCTCAGGACTACTTCAAGAGACCCAGTACTTC. It encodes CASSSGLLQETQYF.

The CDR3: CATSMTARGGYTF. CDR3 bases: TGTGCCACCAGCATGACAGCCCGGGGGGGCTACACCTTC. The chain couples TRBV15 to TRBJ1-2; D may be TRBD1 (5 bases). V was shortened by 4 bases and J by 8 bases, with 14 bases between the two germline ends. CDR1 LNHNV and CDR2 YYDKDF come from the germline V gene (reference sequence). CDR3 length equals 13 residues. The whole variable domain, remainder taken from reference TRBV15 and TRBJ1-2, is DAMVIQNPRYQVTQFGKPVTLSCSQTLNHNVMYWYQQKSSQAPKLLFHYYDKDFNNEADTPDNFQSRRPNTSFCFLDIRSPGLGDTAMYLCATSMTARGGYTFGSGTRLTVV.

V usage is TRBV15 and J usage is TRBJ1-2, with TRBD1 identical over 7 bases. Looked up from germline, CDR1 is LNHNV and CDR2 is YYDKDF (reference sequence). The junction had 4 bases not matched to a gene; V was cut back by 1 base and J by 2 bases. The CDR3 is 15 amino acids. The DNA of the CDR3 is TGTGCCACCAGCAGAGCAAGAGGGGGCAACTATGGCTACACCTTC. It encodes CATSRARGGNYGYTF.

V gene TRBV27 combines with J gene TRBJ2-7, with unresolved D. CDR1 is MNHEY, CDR2 SMNVEV, per germline (reference sequence). Trimming pared 5 bases from V and 3 bases from J, leaving 11 bases between. The CDR3 totals 13 residues. CDR3 nucleotides: TGTGCCAGCAGTCCTGCTGCGGTCTACGAGCAGTACTTC. Its translation is CASSPAAVYEQYF.

The gene calls are TRBV5-4 and TRBJ2-7; a possible D gene is TRBD2 (5 bases). Germline V gene sequence: CDR1 SGHNT, CDR2 YYREEE (reference sequence). V shed 5 bases and J shed 0 bases, with 12 bases lying between them. The CDR3 has 14 amino acids. The CDR3 protein is CASRSGVSSYEQYF. The CDR3 nucleotides read TGTGCCAGCAGATCCGGGGTGAGCTCCTACGAGCAGTACTTC.

The chain combines TRBV7-2 with TRBJ2-2; TRBD1 aligns across 9 bases. This CDR3 has 18 amino acids. V lost 5 bases, J lost 0 bases, and 10 bases stayed unmatched. Germline CDR1 reads SGHTA; CDR2 reads FQGNSA. The CDR3 sequence: CASSLISRDRANTGELFF. CDR3 sequence (DNA): TGTGCCAGCAGCCTCATTTCCCGGGACAGGGCGAACACCGGGGAGCTGTTTTTT. Variable domain in full (rest from reference TRBV7-2 and TRBJ2-2): GAGVSQSPSNKVTEKGKDVELRCDPISGHTALYWYRQSLGQGLEFLIYFQGNSAPDKSGLPSDRFSAERTGGSVSTLTIQRTQQEDSAVYLCASSLISRDRANTGELFFGEGSRLTVL.

V is TRBV5-1 and J is TRBJ2-3, with 14 nucleotides matching TRBD2. The junction had 4 bases not matched to a gene; V was cut back by 3 bases and J by 4 bases. CDR1 and CDR2 (germline): SGHRS, YFSETQ. The CDR3 has 16 residues. The CDR3: CASSSGTSGGADTQYF. The CDR3 DNA follows: TGCGCCAGCAGCTCTGGGACTAGCGGGGGCGCAGATACGCAGTATTTT.

This chain links TRBV12-3 or TRBV12-4 with TRBJ2-7, with 7 bases matching TRBD1. There are 12 residues in the CDR3. Unmatched junction bases numbered 1, after V lost 5 bases and J lost 3 bases. In DNA, the CDR3 is TGTGCCAGCAGTACAGGGGTCTACGAGCAGTACTTC. Residues: CASSTGVYEQYF.

The CDR3 is CASSPQGVLIAYEQYF. Written as DNA, the CDR3 is TGTGCCAGCTCACCACAGGGGGTTCTCATCGCCTACGAGCAGTACTTC. The chain combines TRBV18 with TRBJ2-7, with a weak D call TRBD1 (6 bases). Trimming removed 1 base from V and 2 bases from J, with 15 bases in between. From germline, CDR1 is KGHSH and CDR2 LQKENI. The CDR3 is 16 residues long.

This chain joins TRBV10-3 and TRBJ2-7, with D tentatively TRBD2 (5 bases). The CDR3 has 12 residues. Per the germline V gene, CDR1 is ENHRY and CDR2 is SYGVKD. Trimming pared 4 bases from V and 3 bases from J, leaving 7 bases between. CDR3 region: CAISVGSYEQYF. The CDR3 region has the DNA TGTGCCATCAGTGTAGGGAGCTACGAGCAGTACTTC.